Presented here are 20 T cell receptor beta chains from one specimen sequenced in a study of blood T cell repertoires in COVID-19. Clones were read by immunoSEQ multiplex PCR, and TCRdb kept only the in-frame ones, dropping some. The table records 250,000 to 350,000 clones, approximately 90% of them present only once. The sequencing input was peripheral blood. The receptors here all came from a woman aged 25 to 45 who had recovered from COVID-19.

The rearrangement uses TRBV28 and TRBJ1-2; D not resolved. This CDR3 spans 13 amino acids. Trimming shortened V by 8 bases and J by 0 bases, and 10 bases separated the two germline ends. Germline loops: CDR1 MDHEN, CDR2 SYDVKM. CDR3 sequence: CASRVSPNYGYTF. Here the CDR3 DNA reads TGTGCCAGCCGAGTATCCCCTAACTATGGCTACACCTTC.

This clone has just one count. The rearrangement uses TRBV6-1 and TRBJ1-5, with a weak D call TRBD1 (6 bases). CDR1 MNHNS and CDR2 SASEGT come from the germline V gene. Trimming pared 3 bases from V and 4 bases from J, leaving 10 bases between. This CDR3 has 14 residues. The CDR3 nucleotides read TGTGCCAGCAGTGAGGGGGCAGGGAATCAGCCCCAGCATTTT. Translating it yields CASSEGAGNQPQHF.

This CDR3 reads CASSGTGDTGELFF. CDR3 sequence (DNA): TGTGCCAGCAGTGGGACAGGGGACACCGGGGAGCTGTTTTTT. V and J are TRBV28 and TRBJ2-2; 10 bases fit TRBD1. The length of the CDR3 is 14 residues. Germline trimming cut 5 bases from V and 3 bases from J; bases unmatched to any gene: 0. Looked up from germline, CDR1 is MDHEN and CDR2 is SYDVKM.

The rearrangement links TRBV6-5 to TRBJ1-1; D possibly corresponds to TRBD1 (6 bases). CDR3 size: 14 residues. The germline V gene encodes CDR1 MNHEY and CDR2 SVGAGI. The ends were cut back, 4 bases at V and 6 bases at J, with 15 bases in the middle. This chain's CDR3 is CASSLAGVESEAFF. CDR3 nucleotide sequence: TGTGCCAGCAGTTTGGCAGGGGTTGAATCTGAAGCTTTCTTT.

J is TRBJ1-3 and V is TRBV28; D possibly corresponds to TRBD1 (5 bases). Germline V gene sequence: CDR1 MDHEN, CDR2 SYDVKM. Trimming cost V 4 bases and J 0 bases, with 13 bases left between them. The CDR3 spans 16 residues. The DNA for the CDR3 is TGTGCCAGCAGTTGGGGGGGGTTGAGCTCTGGAAACACCATATATTTT. Translating it yields CASSWGGLSSGNTIYF.

The V and J genes are TRBV15 and TRBJ1-5; D is possibly TRBD1 (5 bases). CDR3 length equals 13 residues. The germline V and J ends were trimmed by 8 bases and 4 bases, with 12 bases remaining between them. CDR1 is LNHNV and CDR2 is YYDKDF in the germline V gene (reference sequence). CDR3 DNA sequence: TGTGCCACCTCCGGACACCTGAATCAGCCCCAGCATTTT. Protein sequence: CATSGHLNQPQHF.

This chain uses TRBV30 with TRBJ2-1; D unclear. The CDR3 sequence is 12 residues long. Trimming cost V 4 bases and J 4 bases, with 8 bases left between them. The germline V gene has CDR1 GTSNPN and CDR2 SVGIG (reference sequence). CDR3 nucleotide sequence: TGTGCCTGGACTGCGAATTACAATGAGCAGTTCTTC. The encoded protein is CAWTANYNEQFF.

A single count supports this clone. This chain connects TRBV6-5 to TRBJ1-2; D is perhaps TRBD1 (6 bases). The CDR3 runs to 15 residues. The germline V gene has CDR1 MNHEY and CDR2 SVGAGI. V was clipped by 6 bases and J by 2 bases, with 16 bases between them. The CDR3 coding sequence is TGTGCCAGCAGGCGATCCGGACAGACCAACTATGGCTACACCTTC. This translates into CASRRSGQTNYGYTF.

The CDR3 DNA reads as TGTGCCAGCAGCTTAGGGCCTAGCGGGGCCCTGGGGGAGACCCAGTACTTC. The encoded protein is CASSLGPSGALGETQYF. The chain combines TRBV7-6 with TRBJ2-5; 9 bases match TRBD2. Germline CDR1 reads SGHVS; CDR2 reads FNYEAQ. The CDR3 is made up of 17 amino acids. Trimming cost V 1 base and J 5 bases; bases outside gene matches: 11.

V gene TRBV10-3 combines with J gene TRBJ1-2, with 9 bases fitting TRBD1. Germline V lookup: CDR1 ENHRY, CDR2 SYGVKD. The CDR3 runs to 15 residues. J gave up 5 bases and V 6 bases, and 10 bases lay outside the gene matches. CDR3 sequence reads: CAIRRTGEGVYGYTF. CDR3 coding DNA: TGTGCCATCAGGAGGACAGGGGAAGGAGTTTATGGCTACACCTTC.

This rearrangement joins TRBV19 to TRBJ2-5, with TRBD2 identical over 7 bases. V was clipped by 5 bases and J by 5 bases; unmatched bases: 8. The length of the CDR3 is 14 residues. CDR1 is LNHDA, CDR2 SQIVND, per germline (reference sequence). The CDR3 here is CASSLGLGLETQYF. CDR3 nucleotides: TGTGCCAGTAGTCTAGGACTAGGGTTGGAGACCCAGTACTTC.

The V call is TRBV9, the J call TRBJ2-7; weak D call: TRBD2 (5 bases). Per the germline V gene, CDR1 is SGDLS and CDR2 is YYNGEE. This CDR3 has 15 amino acids. Trimming left V 4 bases short and J 4 bases short, with 18 bases between. The CDR3 nucleotides are TGTGCCAGCAGCTCTTCCCCACGGGATTATTACGAGCAGTACTTC. Its protein is CASSSSPRDYYEQYF.

The V gene is TRBV4-2, the J gene TRBJ2-1; TRBD1 aligns across 7 bases. The CDR3 is 16 amino acids. The germline gives CDR1 LGHNA, CDR2 YNFKEQ. The ends lost 1 base at V and 5 bases at J; junction bases unmatched: 8. The CDR3 nucleotides read TGTGCCAGCAGCCAAGTTGTAGGGGGCGTCCACAATGAGCAGTTCTTC. Encoded protein: CASSQVVGGVHNEQFF.

The chain links TRBV7-8 to TRBJ2-5, with 11 bases identical to TRBD2. The CDR3 length is 16 residues. Germline V gives CDR1 SGHVS, CDR2 FQNEAQ. With V trimmed by 1 base and J by 2 bases, 3 bases remained unmatched. CDR3 sequence: CASSLDRLAGQETQYF. The DNA of the CDR3 is TGTGCCAGCAGCTTAGACCGACTAGCGGGGCAAGAGACCCAGTACTTC. The full variable domain, its missing parts supplied by reference TRBV7-8 and TRBJ2-5, is GAGVSQSPRYKVAKRGQDVALRCDPISGHVSLFWYQQALGQGPEFLTYFQNEAQLDKSGLPSDRFFAERPEGSVSTLKIQRTQQEDSAVYLCASSLDRLAGQETQYFGPGTRLLVL.

Only a few counts were recorded for this clone. The chain employs TRBV19 and TRBJ2-7; TRBD1 agrees at 12 bases. The CDR3 has 17 residues. Germline lookup yields CDR1 LNHDA and CDR2 SQIVND (reference sequence). V shed 5 bases, J shed 2 bases, and the junction held 10 bases outside the gene matches. The CDR3 coding sequence is TGTGCCAGTAGTCTGAACTCCGGGACAGGGGGCCCCTACGAGCAGTACTTC. Residues: CASSLNSGTGGPYEQYF.

The chain couples TRBV3-1 (or the pseudogene TRBV3-2) to TRBJ1-5, with D perhaps matching TRBD1 (5 bases). Trimming left V 3 bases short and J 3 bases short, with 12 bases between. This CDR3 comprises 15 residues. Per the germline V gene, CDR1 is LGHDT and CDR2 is YNNKEL (reference sequence). This chain's CDR3 is CASSHGGSLNQPQHF. CDR3 DNA sequence: TGTGCCAGCAGCCACGGGGGATCCCTCAATCAGCCCCAGCATTTT.

V and J are TRBV19 and TRBJ1-5; 10 positions match TRBD1. Germline trimming cut 2 bases from V and 0 bases from J; bases unmatched to any gene: 1. The CDR3 runs to 16 residues. Germline V gene sequence: CDR1 LNHDA, CDR2 SQIVND (reference sequence). The chain's CDR3 is CASSIRQGASNQPQHF. In nucleotides, the CDR3 is TGTGCCAGTAGTATAAGACAGGGGGCTAGCAATCAGCCCCAGCATTTT.

This clone was seen only a few times. The chain employs TRBV7-6 and TRBJ1-5; a weak D match, TRBD1 (5 bases). V dropped 1 base and J dropped 2 bases, with 12 bases sitting between them. CDR3 length equals 16 residues. The germline V gene has CDR1 SGHVS and CDR2 FNYEAQ. This CDR3 is CASSLEGGAGNQPQHF. Here the CDR3 DNA reads TGTGCCAGCAGCTTAGAAGGAGGGGCGGGCAATCAGCCCCAGCATTTT.

The chain employs TRBV28 and TRBJ1-5; a weak D match, TRBD1 (5 bases). V lost 6 bases to trimming and J lost 2 bases, with 11 bases between them. This CDR3 region has 14 residues. Germline V gene lookup returns CDR1 MDHEN and CDR2 SYDVKM. The CDR3 here is CASRSDSGNQPQHF. CDR3 DNA: TGTGCCAGCAGATCCGACAGTGGCAATCAGCCCCAGCATTTT.

This rearrangement joins TRBV3-1 (or the pseudogene TRBV3-2) to TRBJ1-1; 7 bases align to TRBD1. Trimming removed 3 bases from V and 11 bases from J; junction bases left unmatched: 9. Germline loops: CDR1 LGHDT, CDR2 YNNKEL (reference sequence). The CDR3 sequence is 13 residues long. CDR3 loop: CASSHQGQGDAFF. The CDR3 DNA follows: TGTGCCAGCAGCCATCAGGGGCAGGGGGACGCTTTCTTT.